The sequence of this T cell receptor (beta chain) was determined in a study of T cells after yellow fever vaccination. This clonotype was detected ten times or more. Its antigen is undetermined. Study results and limitations: Clonotypes shared by both compartments, CD4 and CD8, made up a small share. Contaminating bulk clonotypes could be abundant in FACS-sorted repertoires.

TCRdb independently ran MiXCR on the 5' RACE reads; one entry per CDR3 protein. The repertoire holds about 310,000 distinct CDR3 sequences, 3.6% seen once, with 23% in the top ten. CDR3 length: 15 residues. With 6 bases clipped from V and 10 bases from J, the junction kept 15 bases outside the gene matches. CDR1 is DFQATT and CDR2 is SNEGSKA in the germline V gene (reference sequence). This sequence was found in a man aged 18 to 35 who received the YFV17D yellow fever vaccine. The chain recombines TRBV20-1 with TRBJ1-6; TRBD1 agrees at 7 bases. Specimen: PBMCs, collected on the day of the yellow fever booster vaccination. CDR3 nucleotide sequence: TGCAGTGCAGACGACAGGGCGTTTATAAACTCACCCCTCCACTTT. Its protein product is CSADDRAFINSPLHF.